This T cell receptor (beta chain) was found in a study of blood T cell repertoires in COVID-19 (TCRdb year 2020). Describing the broader study: Samples from collaborators originated in the United States, Italy and Spain and spanned both the acute and convalescent phases of COVID-19. A de-identified subject ID, COVID-19 status, age in years and sex were almost always included in the sample metadata. The prospective study material was composed of cDNA or gDNA derived from T cells, B-cell-depleted T cells, or PBMCs. The repertoires were released in a freely available public database meant as a resource for research on the immune response to SARS-CoV-2. The samples were drawn from two sources: the first 160 participants of the ongoing ImmuneRACE study, and fewer than 1,500 subjects contributed by 6 global collaborators. Where available, HLA class I and class II types were taken from metadata supplied by the sample provider and were not determined by assay-based typing. Subjects who had been exposed to COVID-19, were actively infected with it, or had recovered from it provided the deeply sampled blood TCRbeta repertoires that made up the dataset. Results and caveats for the whole study, not just this receptor: How much clinical and demographic metadata was included differed by source and by participant, and the metadata was provided uncurated.

TCRbeta CDR3 regions were amplified from genomic DNA by means of the immunoSEQ Assay, a bias-controlled multiplex PCR. In the source study's methods: Nucleated cell counts per sample were estimated from amplification of reference gene primers within the assay. To quantify the absolute abundance of each unique TCRbeta CDR3 rearrangement, sequence reads were collapsed and filtered. For each sample, productive Simpson clonality was calculated by taking the square root of Simpson's diversity index across productive rearrangements. TCRdb retrieved this table from immuneACCESS and kept in-frame rearrangements only. Not all clones are present; in checked studies, unresolved V genes account for under half, and no reason is known for the remainder. D and trimming were read from the DNA, whereas the V and J calls and clone size are those reported in that table. The sample table shows 350,000 or so clones, and about nine tenths are seen once. 1.5% to 2% of the sample rests with the top ten.

The germline V gene (reference sequence) specifies GTSNPN as CDR1 and SVGIG as CDR2. The CDR3 numbers 13 residues from cysteine through phenylalanine. The DNA shown is the 39-base CDR3, in frame from base 1. The V and J ends are trimmed by 0 bases and 4 bases, leaving 7 bases between them. One collaborating source in Seattle enrolled patients during active infection and followed them longitudinally through the course of disease. The collaborating institutions used their own protocols to collect whole blood in K2EDTA tubes. For TCRbeta analysis, collaborators shipped samples as frozen whole blood, isolated PBMCs, or DNA extracted from either of those sample types. About this clone itself: No antigen is known for it. It has no much larger one-base neighbor in the sample; base qualities were not kept.

Specimen: peripheral blood. The V gene is TRBV30 and the J gene is TRBJ1-3; the D gene is unclear. This TCR derives from a woman younger than 45 with COVID-19, enrolled during active disease. The sequence in DNA is TGTGCCTGGAGTGTATTGAGAGGAAACACCATATATTTT. Translation gives CAWSVLRGNTIYF.